This TCR beta chain is drawn from a study of OX40 agonist ivuxolimab in advanced cancers. Comments on this clone: The antigen is unknown.

Method: immunoSEQ multiplex PCR; TCRdb's copy keeps in-frame clones and lacks some. The repertoire holds some 86,000 clones, with around 94% as singletons. Study observations and caveats: Among expanded peripheral T cells, antigen specificity went undetermined.

Autoimmune disease history or systemic immunosuppression meant exclusion. CDR1 and CDR2 from the germline V gene are SEHNR and FQNEAQ (reference sequence). This CDR3 is built from 15 residues. Trimming left V 5 bases short and J 0 bases short, with 12 bases between. The gene calls are TRBV7-9 and TRBJ2-3; D is ambiguous. The material sequenced was CD4+ or CD8+ T cells sorted from blood, taken in a trial of the OX40 agonist ivuxolimab. This TCR was sampled from an adult with an advanced solid tumor such as melanoma, head and neck, liver or kidney cancer. The CDR3 protein is CASSRTITSTDTQYF. The CDR3 DNA reads as TGTGCCAGCAGCCGAACAATTACTAGCACAGATACGCAGTATTTT.